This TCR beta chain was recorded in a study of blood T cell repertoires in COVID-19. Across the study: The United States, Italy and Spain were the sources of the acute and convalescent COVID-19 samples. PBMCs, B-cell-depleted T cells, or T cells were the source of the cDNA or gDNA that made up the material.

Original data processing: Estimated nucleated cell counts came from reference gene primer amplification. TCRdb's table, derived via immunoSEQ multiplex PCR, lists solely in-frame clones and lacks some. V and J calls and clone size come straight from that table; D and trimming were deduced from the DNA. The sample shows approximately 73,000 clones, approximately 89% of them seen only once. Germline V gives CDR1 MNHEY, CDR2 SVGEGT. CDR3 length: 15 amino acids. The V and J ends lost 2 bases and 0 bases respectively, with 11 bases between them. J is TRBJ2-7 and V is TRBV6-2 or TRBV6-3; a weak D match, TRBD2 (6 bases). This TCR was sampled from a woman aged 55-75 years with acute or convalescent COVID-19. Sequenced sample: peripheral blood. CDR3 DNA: TGTGCCAGCAGTTACGGGGGACTCAGCTCCTACGAGCAGTACTTC. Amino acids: CASSYGGLSSYEQYF.